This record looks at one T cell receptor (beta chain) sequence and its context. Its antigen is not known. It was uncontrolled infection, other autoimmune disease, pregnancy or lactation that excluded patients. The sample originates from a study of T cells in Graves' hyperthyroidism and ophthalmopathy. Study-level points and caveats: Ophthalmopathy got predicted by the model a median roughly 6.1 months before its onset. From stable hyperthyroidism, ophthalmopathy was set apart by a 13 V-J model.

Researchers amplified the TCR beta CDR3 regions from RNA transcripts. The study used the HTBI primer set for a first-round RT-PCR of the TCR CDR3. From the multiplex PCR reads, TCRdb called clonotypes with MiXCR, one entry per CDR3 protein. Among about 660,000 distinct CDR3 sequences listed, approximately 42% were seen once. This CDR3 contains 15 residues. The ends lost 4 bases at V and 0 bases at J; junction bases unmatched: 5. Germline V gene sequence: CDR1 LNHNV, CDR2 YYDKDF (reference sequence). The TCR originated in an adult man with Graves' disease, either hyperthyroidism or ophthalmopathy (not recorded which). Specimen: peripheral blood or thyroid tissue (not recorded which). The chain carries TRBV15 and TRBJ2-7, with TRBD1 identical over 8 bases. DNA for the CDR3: TGTGCCACCAGCACCCGGACAGGGACCTCCTACGAGCAGTACTTC. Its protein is CATSTRTGTSYEQYF.